This entry lists 15 T cell receptor beta chains sequenced from one sample in a study of blood T cell repertoires in COVID-19. Assay used: immunoSEQ multiplex PCR; TCRdb lists only in-frame clones, some missing. Of approximately 270,000 clones in the sample, under 85% were seen once. Sequenced input: peripheral blood. Receptor source: a human donor with COVID-19, enrolled during active disease. The donor label of this sample is uncertain.

The chain has TRBV7-2 and TRBJ2-5, with TRBD2 as a possible D gene (6 bases). Germline CDR1 is SGHTA and CDR2 is FQGNSA. The CDR3 length is 14 residues. V lost 1 base, J lost 6 bases, and 12 bases lay in between. This CDR3 reads CASSLGFGSQTQYF. CDR3 coding DNA: TGTGCCAGCAGCTTAGGGTTCGGGAGCCAGACCCAGTACTTC.

The chain uses TRBV19 and TRBJ1-5; 7 nucleotides align to TRBD1. The CDR3 consists of 17 residues. The germline V gene has CDR1 LNHDA and CDR2 SQIVND (reference sequence). Trimming took 3 bases from V and 3 from J; bases not matched to a gene: 11. This CDR3 reads CASSMHVRGRDNQPQHF. The CDR3 DNA follows: TGTGCCAGTAGTATGCACGTCAGGGGGAGAGACAATCAGCCCCAGCATTTT. Using reference TRBV19 and TRBJ1-5 for the parts outside the CDR3, the full variable domain is DGGITQSPKYLFRKEGQNVTLSCEQNLNHDAMYWYRQDPGQGLRLIYYSQIVNDFQKGDIAEGYSVSREKKESFPLTVTSAQKNPTAFYLCASSMHVRGRDNQPQHFGDGTRLSIL.

The V call is TRBV28, the J call TRBJ2-3; D gene ambiguous. The CDR3 length is 11 residues. Looked up from germline, CDR1 is MDHEN and CDR2 is SYDVKM. With 5 bases removed from V and 4 bases from J, the gap between germline ends came to 4 bases. Here the CDR3 reads CASSAADTQYF. CDR3 in DNA: TGTGCCAGCAGTGCGGCAGATACGCAGTATTTT.

V usage is TRBV15 and J usage is TRBJ1-2; a weak D match, TRBD1 (6 bases). The CDR3 has 16 amino acids. CDR1 and CDR2 (germline): LNHNV, YYDKDF (reference sequence). V was clipped by 1 base and J by 6 bases, with 18 bases between them. CDR3 amino acids: CATSRASQVQGHGYTF. CDR3 coding DNA: TGTGCCACCAGCAGAGCTTCCCAAGTACAGGGCCATGGCTACACCTTC. Combining the CDR3 with reference TRBV15 and TRBJ1-2 gives the whole variable domain DAMVIQNPRYQVTQFGKPVTLSCSQTLNHNVMYWYQQKSSQAPKLLFHYYDKDFNNEADTPDNFQSRRPNTSFCFLDIRSPGLGDTAMYLCATSRASQVQGHGYTFGSGTRLTVV.

The J gene is TRBJ2-1, the V gene TRBV28; TRBD2 matches 7 bases. Germline loops: CDR1 MDHEN, CDR2 SYDVKM. The CDR3 totals 13 residues. Trimming removed 6 bases from V and 7 bases from J; junction bases left unmatched: 6. The CDR3 DNA reads as TGTGCCAGCAGCAAACCTAGCGGAAATGAGCAGTTCTTC. Translated: CASSKPSGNEQFF.

The chain couples TRBV6-1 to TRBJ1-1, with 8 bases aligning to TRBD1. CDR1 and CDR2 (germline): MNHNS, SASEGT. J gave up 1 base and V 6 bases, and 4 bases lay outside the gene matches. The CDR3 spans 14 residues. The CDR3 region is CASSGGTGNTEAFF. The DNA for the CDR3 is TGTGCCAGCAGCGGGGGGACAGGGAACACTGAAGCTTTCTTT.

This chain links TRBV2 with TRBJ1-2, with D possibly being TRBD1 (5 bases). Trimming took 6 bases from V and 4 from J, leaving 18 bases between them. Germline loops: CDR1 SNHLY, CDR2 FYNNEI. This CDR3 contains 15 residues. CDR3: CASREPRGSTYGYTF. DNA of the CDR3: TGTGCCAGCAGAGAACCCCGGGGGTCGACCTATGGCTACACCTTC.

The rearrangement links TRBV9 to TRBJ1-2; D not certain. Per the germline V gene, CDR1 is SGDLS and CDR2 is YYNGEE. Trimming removed 5 bases at V and 8 bases at J, with 10 bases between. This CDR3 has 11 residues. The CDR3 coding sequence is TGTGCCAGCAGGGGGAGTAGCGGCTACACCTTC. Translation gives CASRGSSGYTF.

J is TRBJ2-7 and V is TRBV10-2; D unresolved. Germline lookup yields CDR1 WSHSY and CDR2 SAAADI. This CDR3 has 12 amino acids. Trimming took 5 bases from V and 6 from J, leaving 11 bases between them. The CDR3 region is CASSLQAGEQYF. In nucleotides, the CDR3 is TGCGCCAGCAGTCTCCAAGCTGGCGAGCAGTACTTC.

The CDR3 DNA sequence: TGTGCCAGCAGCCTCTCAAGAGACAGGCGGAGACCCTATGGCTACACCTTC. This codes for CASSLSRDRRRPYGYTF. This chain joins TRBV7-9 and TRBJ1-2, with D perhaps TRBD1 (6 bases). This CDR3 is built from 17 residues. Germline V lookup: CDR1 SEHNR, CDR2 FQNEAQ (reference sequence). Trimming took off 5 bases at V and 4 bases at J, with 23 bases between the two ends.

CDR3 amino acids: CAISDPGQSGEKLFF. The CDR3 nucleotides read TGTGCCATCAGTGATCCGGGACAGTCGGGTGAAAAACTGTTTTTT. The rearrangement uses TRBV10-3 and TRBJ1-4; 7 bases line up with TRBD1. This CDR3 is built from 15 residues. The junction had 8 bases not matched to a gene; V was cut back by 3 bases and J by 7 bases. Germline V gives CDR1 ENHRY, CDR2 SYGVKD.

This chain links TRBV28 with TRBJ2-1; TRBD1 agrees at 9 bases. After removal of 6 bases from V and 7 bases from J, the junction contained 10 bases not matched to a gene. CDR1 is MDHEN and CDR2 is SYDVKM in the germline V gene. The CDR3 length is 15 residues. The CDR3 sequence: CASRTTGGELNEQFF. DNA for the CDR3: TGTGCCAGCAGAACCACAGGGGGCGAGTTGAATGAGCAGTTCTTC.

The chain links TRBV28 to TRBJ1-3; 10 positions match TRBD1. CDR1 MDHEN and CDR2 SYDVKM come from the germline V gene. J lost 4 bases, V lost 6 bases, and 12 bases had no gene match. CDR3 size: 17 residues. The CDR3 region is CASRGAGTGDKGNTIYF. The CDR3 nucleotides are TGTGCCAGCAGGGGGGCCGGGACAGGGGATAAGGGAAACACCATATATTTT.

This chain uses TRBV7-3 with TRBJ2-7; D may be TRBD1 (6 bases). V gave up 2 bases and J gave up 0 bases, with 11 bases separating them. The germline V gene encodes CDR1 SGHTA and CDR2 FQGTGA. The CDR3 consists of 15 residues. CDR3 nucleotide sequence: TGTGCCAGCAGCTTATCAGGACAGCCCTCCTACGAGCAGTACTTC. This encodes CASSLSGQPSYEQYF.

This chain uses TRBV24-1 with TRBJ2-2; 10 bases are shared with TRBD1. The V and J ends lost 0 bases and 5 bases, in that order; junction bases with no gene match: 2. Germline V gives CDR1 KGHDR, CDR2 SFDVKD. The CDR3 loop spans 16 amino acids. CDR3 amino acids: CATSDLKGQGTGELFF. CDR3 sequence (DNA): TGTGCCACCAGTGATTTGAAGGGACAGGGGACCGGGGAGCTGTTTTTT.